This T cell receptor (beta chain) was obtained from a study of cytomegalovirus exposure and HLA in healthy donors. A note on this clone: No antigen is known for it.

Amplification used 60 Vbeta primers and 13 Jbeta primers. Only in-frame clones appear in the TCRdb table, and some are missing; sequencing was by immunoSEQ multiplex PCR. The sample lists 150,000 to 200,000 clones, about four fifths occurring once. Trimming removed 3 bases from V and 3 bases from J; junction bases left unmatched: 13. The germline V gene encodes CDR1 PRHDT and CDR2 FYEKMQ (reference sequence). The CDR3 sequence is 17 residues long. Study conclusions and caveats: Sequencing had likely introduced a cluster of highly shared sequence variants as an artifact.

The chain couples TRBV13 to TRBJ1-2, with 7 bases that match TRBD1. This TCR came from a woman between 18 and 29 years old in good health and CMV-seropositive. Sequenced sample: PBMCs. The chain's CDR3 is CASSFERSYGTDYGYTF. The CDR3 DNA reads TGTGCCAGCAGCTTCGAAAGGTCCTACGGGACAGACTATGGCTACACCTTC.